The 5 T cell receptor beta chains below come from one sample, sequenced in a study of regulatory T cells in long-lasting Graves disease. TCR beta libraries were built with iRepertoire HTBI primers and Arm-PCR of CDR3 regions. MiXCR, run by TCRdb on the multiplex PCR reads, gives a single entry per CDR3 protein. The sample has around 460,000 distinct CDR3 sequences; around a fifth are singletons. The sample's time point: persistent/refractory GD, antithyroid drugs over 5 years with positive TRAb. With RNA extracted from PBMCs as input, the TCR library was made. The source was peripheral blood mononuclear cells (PBMCs), collected when the disease was refractory, from a patient treated with antithyroid drugs. Source of these receptors: a female donor with Graves disease.

The V call is TRBV7-3, the J call TRBJ2-7; possible D gene TRBD1, 7 bases. The germline gives CDR1 SGHTA, CDR2 FQGTGA. The CDR3 runs to 15 residues. Trimming removed 5 bases at V and 6 bases at J, with 20 bases between. The CDR3 nucleotides read TGTGCCAGCAGCGCGGGTCAGGGGGGATCCGGCGAGCAGTACTTC. It encodes CASSAGQGGSGEQYF.

The rearrangement links TRBV20-1 to TRBJ2-5; 12 nucleotides match TRBD1. Trimming removed 5 bases from V and 4 bases from J; junction bases left unmatched: 14. CDR3 length: 17 amino acids. CDR1 and CDR2 from the germline V gene are DFQATT and SNEGSKA (reference sequence). CDR3 sequence: CSAPLGYWDRGRETQYF. The CDR3 DNA follows: TGCAGTGCTCCGTTGGGGTACTGGGACAGGGGGCGAGAGACCCAGTACTTC.

The V call is TRBV7-2, the J call TRBJ1-2, with unresolved D. The germline V gene encodes CDR1 SGHTA and CDR2 FQGNSA. V was clipped by 0 bases and J by 8 bases, with 7 bases between them. This CDR3 has 12 residues. CDR3 sequence: CASSLALKGYTF. DNA for the CDR3: TGTGCCAGCAGCTTAGCGCTAAAGGGCTACACCTTC.

This clonotype was counted many times. The chain is built from TRBV28 and TRBJ1-6, with D unclear. V was shortened by 6 bases and J by 0 bases, with 9 bases between the two germline ends. Germline CDR1 is MDHEN and CDR2 is SYDVKM. The CDR3 totals 15 residues. CDR3 sequence reads: CASSTTSSYNSPLHF. The CDR3 DNA sequence: TGTGCCAGCAGCACCACAAGCTCCTATAATTCACCCCTCCACTTT. The entire variable domain, with the rest obtained from reference TRBV28 and TRBJ1-6, is as follows: DVKVTQSSRYLVKRTGEKVFLECVQDMDHENMFWYRQDPGLGLRLIYFSYDVKMKEKGDIPEGYSVSREKKERFSLILESASTNQTSMYLCASSTTSSYNSPLHFGNGTRLTVT.

With respect to this clonotype: A much larger clonotype is one base distant, so this may be a read error. The final CDR3 position lacks the conserved phenylalanine or tryptophan, pointing to a likely read error. CDR3 loop: CASSATGVNSPLHS. The DNA of the CDR3 is TGTGCCAGCAGCGCAACAGGGGTTAATTCACCCCTCCACTCT. The chain couples TRBV7-3 to TRBJ1-6, with 7 bases identical to TRBD1. The J segment lost 6 bases and the V segment lost 5 bases, leaving 4 bases of the junction unmatched. Germline V gene data show CDR1 as SGHTA and CDR2 as FQGTGA. The CDR3 has 14 residues.